This TCR beta chain was found in a study of T cell repertoires in cytomegalovirus infection. At the level of the study: A matching HLA type, together with CMV infection, was signaled by public TCR beta signatures. General observations from the study: Identification of carriers of CMV plus the relevant HLA was performed using cumulative public TCR beta family frequency. Clonotypes of TCR beta that were HLA-C-restricted and CMV-specific dominated the ex vivo response.

This clonotype was detected many times. Its antigen is not known. Germline V lookup: CDR1 SGHTA, CDR2 FQGNSA. CDR3 length: 12 residues. Trimming stripped 6 bases from V and 4 bases from J, with 8 bases between. TCRdb recomputed calls from the reads with MiXCR, one row per CDR3 protein. The table has approximately 700,000 distinct CDR3 sequences, roughly 35% seen once. The V call is TRBV7-2, the J call TRBJ2-3; D gene uncertain. Sequenced sample: PBMCs. This receptor was obtained from a human donor in good health (CMV status not recorded). Some clones in this sample may be carry-over from other donors' samples. The DNA of the CDR3 is TGTGCCAGCAGGCCAAAGGCAGATACGCAGTATTTT. Translated, it gives CASRPKADTQYF.